The clone carrying this T cell receptor (beta chain) was found a few times. Its cognate antigen is unknown. The germline V and J ends were trimmed by 1 base and 6 bases, with 13 bases remaining between them. Per germline, CDR1 LNHNV and CDR2 YYDKDF (reference sequence). This CDR3 comprises 15 residues. The sample comes from a study of identical twins. Whole-study results and caveats: Possibly, invariant MAIT and iNKT cells partly confounded zero-insertion analyses. Fewer insertions characterized abundant cord blood beta clonotypes, whereas memory repertoires showed none.

Only healthy Caucasians were included as donors. TCRdb re-called the 5' RACE reads with MiXCR, one entry per CDR3 protein. The sample records around 570,000 distinct CDR3 sequences, approximately 10% being singletons. These data also formed part of another study, on yellow fever vaccine responses in identical twins.

The material sequenced was PBMCs. The sequence was collected from a young woman in good health. The chain recombines TRBV15 with TRBJ2-1; D is unresolved. The CDR3, as DNA: TGTGCCACCAGCAGAGGACGTAGAACGATCAATGAGCAGTTCTTC. Protein product: CATSRGRRTINEQFF.